This TCR beta chain was recovered during a study of cytomegalovirus exposure and HLA in healthy donors (dated by TCRdb to 2017 to 2019). General notes on the study: According to an earlier analysis of a few hundred of the donors, about 190 million T cells yielded 117 million unique TCR beta sequences and more than 250 Gb of sequence data. Approximately 330 gigabases of sequencing data and roughly 81 million unique TCR sequences made up an early release that covered approximately 620 HLA-typed donors. Among the approximately 400 genotyped donors, approximately 77% belonged to the genetic ancestry cluster associated with self-reported Caucasian donors. The study aimed to test whether cataloging public T cell receptors could reveal signatures of past pathogen exposure. The T cell repertoires of 666 subjects were profiled by immunosequencing and related to cytomegalovirus serostatus. A separate validation cohort of 100 to 150 different subjects was used in addition to the roughly 670-subject first cohort. High-throughput TCR immunosequencing, statistical association of individual TCRs with disease status, and machine learning were combined to predict cytomegalovirus infection status. A later analysis re-analyzed previously published TCR beta repertoires from 650 to 800 donors and added high-resolution HLA genotyping to study TCR occurrence patterns. Rather than using new phenotypic data, the later analysis identified candidate immune exposures from TCR beta sequences and from how often those sequences occurred across donors. An earlier analysis of approximately 640 of the donors applied high-throughput TCR beta sequencing to assess whether each TCR beta V gene segment acted as functional or pseudogenic. Donor age, sex, ethnicity and CMV serostatus were compiled alongside the repertoire data. In a later genetic analysis, genome-wide SNP genotypes for about 65% of the roughly 700 donors were used, and that subset was treated as a discovery cohort. Every discovery cohort repertoire had been produced on one sequencing platform. HLA typing covered class I and class II loci at four-digit resolution. Typing coverage varied by locus: roughly 620-640 donors for A, B, C, DRB1 and DQB1; more than 500 for DQA1; nearly 610 for DPA1; approximately 450 for DPB1. Roughly 5 DR-DQ haplotypes were handled as single units for association and clustering, since linkage in the cohort was strong. On average, roughly 200,000 unique TCR beta nucleotide sequences were sequenced per donor among a few hundred genotyped donors of the cohort, with around 19% of those sequences being non-productive. Here is what the overall study found, with its caveats: Compared with equally common non-associated chains, HLA-associated TCR beta chains in a later analysis were more clonally expanded and had lower generation probabilities. A later analysis found that most CMV-associated TCR beta chains appeared HLA-restricted, with HLA associations seemingly driven largely by CMV exposure. In a later genetic analysis, a missense DCLRE1C variant was associated with V-gene and J-gene trimming of TCR beta chains, and the association was replicated in an independent cohort. Presence/absence analyses assumed roughly uniform sequencing depth across donors, an assumption that may not hold. When HLA alleles, especially DR and DQ, strongly co-occurred, attributing TCR associations to individual alleles was difficult. The earlier analysis of approximately 560 of the donors excluded roughly 17 rarely observed V segments, including chromosome 9 orphons, because counts were too low. Some IMGT-functional V segments, including TRBV6-2 and TRBV6-3, could not be told apart with the 87-base-pair reads, so those segments were excluded. A later genetic analysis reported fewer N-insertions in productive TCRs among donors in an Asian-associated ancestry cluster than the approximately 700-donor mean. Broadly in line with IMGT annotations, most TCR beta V segments showed up in productive rearrangements about 87% or about 30% of the time in an earlier analysis of 587 of the donors. In a later analysis, over 15,000 TCR beta sequences were associated with specific HLA alleles at a false discovery rate of 0.05. Correlated functional status among segregating V segments might reflect linkage disequilibrium, but an unknown experimental factor could not be ruled out. A further reported finding was that TCR beta sequences accurately predicted the HLA-A and HLA-B alleles for most subjects in the first cohort. Most TCR sequences were observed very rarely across donors, whereas some public TCRs were present in many individuals. A cluster of highly shared sequence variants was judged likely to be a technical artifact of the sequencing pipeline. The cohort was sequenced for TCR beta chains only, and without alpha or paired-chain data the features that could be detected were limited. In a later analysis, TCR association rates were found to vary across HLA loci, with the most associated TCRs seen for DRB1 alleles and the fewest for HLA-C alleles. Because some donors lacked HLA typing at each locus, the association tests relied only on the typed subset. CMV serostatus was the only immune exposure information available for the cohort. In a later analysis, several top co-occurrence clusters were reported to appear linked to parvovirus B19, influenza, CMV and Epstein-Barr virus. It was suggested by the authors that the approach could potentially be generalized to other disease states and immunological phenotypes. The study listed 150 to 200 TCR beta chains as associated with cytomegalovirus. Three of the identified cytomegalovirus-associated TCR beta chains were confirmed in vitro to be specific for cytomegalovirus antigens. The classifier was reported to diagnose cytomegalovirus status with high specificity and sensitivity in both the original cohort and the validation cohort.

The cohort consisted of approximately 670 healthy bone marrow donors. At the time of sampling, every cohort member was nominally healthy, though immune exposures that went unrecorded were likely present. The donor was CMV seronegative and belonged to the group of 352 seronegative cohort members. A peripheral blood sample was provided by each donor, and peripheral blood mononuclear cells were used for TCR beta sequencing. Genomic DNA extraction from the blood cell samples was performed with the Qiagen DNeasy Blood Extraction Kit. About this clone: What this receptor recognizes is not known. No base quality values were provided; no much bigger clone lies one nucleotide off. Other nucleotide sequences in the sample specify the same CDR3.

The library was made by the immunoSEQ multiplex PCR assay. The multiplex PCR relied on a mix of 60 forward primers for TCR Vbeta segments and 13 reverse primers for TCR Jbeta segments. The CDR3 region of rearranged TCR beta genes was amplified from genomic DNA by a multiplex PCR assay. On the Illumina HiSeq System, the amplified TCR beta libraries were sequenced as 87-base-pair reads. The study's processing was this. Across the 600 to 700 repertoires, a later analysis counted some 81 million unique TCR beta chains, 9 million to 14 million of which were shared by at least two donors. A nearest-neighbor algorithm error-corrected the raw reads and collapsed the reads into unique sequences, merging closely related sequences to remove PCR and sequencing errors. V, D and J gene segments were assigned by aligning CDR3 sequences to IMGT reference sequences. Each retained sequence needed at least a six-nucleotide match to both a V gene segment and a J gene segment. Rearrangements were classified as productive when the CDR3 lacked stop codons and remained in frame with V and J, and all other rearrangements were classified as non-productive. CDR3 was defined according to IMGT convention as the region running from the second conserved V-encoded cysteine to the conserved J-encoded phenylalanine. In an earlier analysis of more than 550 of the donors, sequences lacking an unambiguous match to a single V gene segment were excluded. An earlier analysis of a few hundred of the donors called V segments functional above 56.7% productive rearrangements and segregating when the between-donor standard deviation exceeded 5%. A statistical classification framework was built for diagnosing cytomegalovirus status from the catalog of TCR beta chain sequences. In a later analysis, V and J genes were assigned by comparing TCR nucleotide sequences against IMGT/GENE-DB human TR gene sequences. In a later analysis, CDR3 sequences and most-parsimonious VDJ recombination scenarios were assigned using the TCRdist pipeline. In a later analysis, each TCR beta chain was defined by its CDR3 amino acid sequence together with its V-gene family, and reads without a unique V-gene family were excluded. In a later analysis, 450 to 600 highly shared, low-generation-probability nucleotide sequences were removed to address suspected cross-contamination and a sequencing artifact. In a later analysis, a clonal expansion index for each public chain was calculated from normalized within-repertoire ranks of inferred template counts. In a later analysis, generation probabilities were computed using a VDJ recombination model fitted to out-of-frame rearrangements, and the results were checked against IGoR. In a later analysis, hypergeometric tests were used to score TCR-TCR, TCR-HLA and TCR-CMV co-occurrence, with a repertoire-size bias correction applied to TCR pairs. To estimate false discovery rates, a later analysis permuted the HLA or CMV assignments 20 times. In a later analysis, co-occurring TCRs were grouped with DBSCAN, and TCRdist sequence similarity was added when clustering was performed within HLA-allele-positive subsets. Repertoires with fewer than 30,000 or more than 120,000 public chains were left out of co-occurrence clustering, as were a handful of repertoires with anomalous nucleotide sharing. The clones in this table, taken by TCRdb from immuneACCESS, are in-frame only. Not every clone is retained; where verified, under half of the shortfall comes from an unresolved V gene, and the cause of the rest is unknown. For V, J and clone size, that table is used; D and trimming come from the DNA. In this sample the table shows under 200,000 clones, approximately 78% of which occur a single time. Of the sample, roughly 2% is held by the ten largest clones.

Reading from cysteine to phenylalanine, the CDR3 counts 14 amino acids. Kept here is only the CDR3 DNA, which spans 42 bases and is read in frame from base 1. From the germline V gene, CDR1 is SNHLY and CDR2 is FYNNEI. Between the V and J ends, shortened by 2 bases and 1 base respectively, the junction contains 9 bases. The rearranged segments are TRBV2 and TRBJ2-7, and the D gene may be TRBD1, 5 bases matching. The sequenced sample was PBMCs. The source of this sequence is a young woman in good health and CMV-seronegative. At the DNA level, the sequence is TGTGCCAGCAGTGAACAGGGTGAGTCCTACGAGCAGTACTTC. Translation gives CASSEQGESYEQYF.